The 10 T cell receptor beta chains in this list originate from one sample, sequenced in a study of regulatory T cells in long-lasting Graves disease. Time point described: persistent/refractory GD, antithyroid drugs over 5 years with positive TRAb. Following extraction of RNA from PBMCs, that RNA was used to make the TCR library. TCR beta libraries were built with iRepertoire HTBI primers and Arm-PCR of CDR3 regions. TCRdb re-called the multiplex PCR reads through MiXCR, storing one row per CDR3 protein. The repertoire holds about 470,000 distinct CDR3 sequences, with 20% to 25% as singletons. The source material was peripheral blood mononuclear cells (PBMCs), sampled when the disease was refractory, from a patient treated with antithyroid drugs. The receptors derive from a female donor with Graves disease.

In this sample, this clonotype turned up a few times. V gene TRBV5-1 combines with J gene TRBJ2-5, with 9 bases fitting TRBD1. Germline values: CDR1 SGHRS, CDR2 YFSETQ. The CDR3 contains 14 residues. V lost 2 bases, J lost 4 bases, and 3 bases stayed unmatched. Written as DNA, the CDR3 is TGCGCCAGCAGCTTCGGACAGGGGAGAGAGACCCAGTACTTC. It is translated as CASSFGQGRETQYF.

The table lists this clonotype with many counts. V is TRBV6-1 and J is TRBJ2-7; D uncertain. The CDR3 is made up of 11 amino acids. V shed 3 bases and J shed 9 bases, with 9 bases lying between them. In germline, CDR1 is MNHNS, CDR2 SASEGT. The CDR3 sequence is CASSELFRQYF. CDR3 coding DNA: TGTGCCAGCAGTGAGCTGTTTCGGCAGTACTTC.

V and J are TRBV7-2 and TRBJ2-1; D may be TRBD2 (5 bases). V was cut by 2 bases and J by 2 bases, with 13 bases left in between. The length of the CDR3 is 16 residues. CDR1 is SGHTA and CDR2 is FQGNSA in the germline V gene. The CDR3 loop is CASSLSNGVPYNEQFF. Here the CDR3 DNA reads TGTGCCAGCAGCTTAAGTAACGGGGTTCCCTACAATGAGCAGTTCTTC.

The table lists this clonotype with a count of one. At one of its ends the junction is not consistent with the germline gene, which may arise from a read error. The chain links TRBV19 to TRBJ1-4; D possibly corresponds to TRBD1 (5 bases). The CDR3 is 15 residues long. Germline-derived CDR1 and CDR2 are LNHDA and SQIVND (reference sequence). This CDR3 is CTSSITRQNNEKLFF. The CDR3 DNA follows: TGTACCAGTAGTATAACCCGACAGAATAATGAAAAACTGTTTTTT.

The chain couples TRBV7-2 to TRBJ2-3, with 10 bases fitting TRBD2. The CDR3 consists of 18 residues. Germline CDR1 is SGHTA and CDR2 is FQGNSA. V trimming: 0 bases; J trimming: 3 bases; junction bases outside the gene matches: 9. This chain's CDR3 is CASSLASRLAGVTDTQYF. The CDR3 coding sequence is TGTGCCAGCAGCTTAGCAAGTCGGCTAGCGGGAGTTACAGATACGCAGTATTTT.

This clonotype was counted at least ten times. This chain uses TRBV2 with TRBJ1-3; D is ambiguous. CDR3 length: 16 residues. Germline-derived CDR1 and CDR2 are SNHLY and FYNNEI. V gave up 3 bases and J gave up 0 bases, with 12 bases separating them. The DNA of the CDR3 is TGTGCCAGCAGTGAGTTATTTCACTTCTCTGGAAACACCATATATTTT. This translates into CASSELFHFSGNTIYF.

The chain links TRBV7-2 to TRBJ1-3; D perhaps matches TRBD1 (6 bases). V lost 5 bases and J 1 base, leaving 12 bases between the germline ends. Germline V gene sequence: CDR1 SGHTA, CDR2 FQGNSA. This CDR3 spans 15 amino acids. CDR3 nucleotides: TGTGCCAGCAGCCTCACGACAGGTTCTGGAAACACCATATATTTT. This encodes CASSLTTGSGNTIYF.

There are many counts of this clonotype. The J gene is TRBJ2-7, the V gene TRBV6-1, with 14 bases fitting TRBD2. J lost 0 bases, V lost 6 bases, and 7 bases had no gene match. Germline V gene data show CDR1 as MNHNS and CDR2 as SASEGT. The CDR3 is 17 residues long. DNA for the CDR3: TGTGCCAGCAGACGAGGACTAGCGGGAGGTTACTCCTACGAGCAGTACTTC. Encoded protein: CASRRGLAGGYSYEQYF.

There are a few counts of this clonotype. The chain couples TRBV7-2 to TRBJ2-7; 8 nucleotides align to TRBD2. J lost 4 bases, V lost 5 bases, and 4 bases had no gene match. Germline-derived CDR1 and CDR2 are SGHTA and FQGNSA. The CDR3 covers 13 residues. The CDR3: CASSVSGSYEQYF. In DNA form, the CDR3 reads TGTGCCAGCAGCGTAAGCGGGAGTTACGAGCAGTACTTC.

The chain combines TRBV6-2 or TRBV6-3 with TRBJ2-4; D could derive from TRBD1 or TRBD2 (6 bases each). Looked up from germline, CDR1 is MNHEY and CDR2 is SVGEGT. The CDR3 length is 17 residues. Between the trimmed V and J ends, which lost 7 bases and 0 bases, there was a span of 19 bases. In DNA, the CDR3 is TGTGCCAGCAACGACTTGGTGGGGGGCGCAGCCAAAAACATTCAGTACTTC. Protein sequence: CASNDLVGGAAKNIQYF.